This T cell receptor (beta chain) was sequenced during a study of CD8 T cells in ankylosing spondylitis. General observations from the study: Significant enrichment of disease-linked clones was reportedly seen in matched ankylosing spondylitis synovial fluid.

This clonotype was observed a few times. Antigen unknown. Germline CDR1 MNHEY, CDR2 SMNVEV (reference sequence). The CDR3 length is 17 residues. The V and J ends lost 2 bases and 3 bases respectively, with 17 bases between them. TCRdb ran MiXCR on the 5' RACE reads and lists one entry per CDR3 protein. The sample holds 250,000 to 300,000 distinct CDR3 sequences, roughly 20% seen once. The chain carries TRBV27 and TRBJ2-1, with unresolved D. This TCR derives from a male donor with ankylosing spondylitis or in good health (not recorded which). The sequenced sample was blood, either unsorted or a sorted T cell fraction (not recorded which). CDR3 amino acids: CASSLPAKRVSYNEQFF. The CDR3 nucleotides read TGTGCCAGCAGTTTACCCGCGAAAAGGGTAAGCTACAATGAGCAGTTCTTC.